A selection of T cell receptor beta chains follows, all from one sample in a study of T-cell memory formation after mild COVID-19. TCRdb processed the 5' RACE reads anew with MiXCR; each CDR3 protein has one entry. Among about 400,000 distinct CDR3 sequences listed, 23% were seen once. The sample taken for sequencing was PBMCs or a T cell subset sorted from them (not recorded which). Receptors were obtained from an adult woman who had mild COVID-19 (a few samples of this study predate the infection). Cell type and time point are not known. Each CDR3 is given with its conserved first and last residue. D genes are given only for firm matches. The size field is filled for only some rows; it gives once, few, many or a size class.

TRBJ2-1 TRBV12-3/TRBV12-4 TRBD1 - 15 CASSLEGQLYNEQFF TGTGCCAGCAGTTTAGAGGGACAGCTCTACAATGAGCAGTTCTTC
TRBJ2-1 TRBV9 TRBD2 - 15 CASSVGGRGIDEQFF TGTGCCAGCAGCGTAGGCGGGAGAGGTATAGATGAGCAGTTCTTC
TRBJ2-1 TRBV24-1 - many 17 CATSDWRTRGSYNEQFF TGTGCCACCAGTGATTGGAGGACCCGGGGGTCCTACAATGAGCAGTTCTTC
TRBJ2-6 TRBV11-2 - many 14 CASSLRSGANVLTF TGTGCCAGCAGCTTGAGATCTGGGGCCAACGTCCTGACTTTC
TRBJ2-2 TRBV7-9 - - 16 CASPTRGTANTGELFF TGTGCCAGCCCAACTCGCGGGACGGCGAACACCGGGGAGCTGTTTTTT
TRBJ2-2 TRBV7-2 - - 15 CASSPLQRGTGELFF TGTGCCAGCAGCCCTCTACAACGGGGTACCGGGGAGCTGTTTTTT
TRBJ2-3 TRBV15 - - 18 CATSSSDSIISSTDTQYF TGTGCCACCAGCAGTTCAGACAGCATAATATCTAGCACAGATACGCAGTATTTT
TRBJ1-5 TRBV24-1 TRBD1 few 16 CATSATTGTGGQPQHF TGTGCCACCAGTGCCACTACCGGGACAGGGGGCCAGCCCCAGCATTTT
TRBJ1-1 TRBV7-9 - - 14 CASSLKGRNTEAFF TGTGCCAGCAGCTTAAAGGGCAGAAACACTGAAGCTTTCTTT
TRBJ2-3 TRBV20-1 TRBD2 - 17 CSADPGPSGGARDTQYF TGCAGTGCTGATCCCGGACCTAGCGGGGGGGCCAGGGATACGCAGTATTTT
TRBJ2-7 TRBV21-1 - - 16 CASSKKTGTASYEQYF TGTGCCAGCAGCAAGAAGACCGGCACCGCCTCCTACGAGCAGTACTTC
TRBJ2-3 TRBV12-3/TRBV12-4 - few 15 CASSLRGFSADTQYF TGTGCCAGCAGTTTACGCGGTTTTTCAGCAGATACGCAGTATTTT
TRBJ2-6 TRBV5-1 - few 16 CASSLSGNFGANVLTF TGCGCCAGCAGCTTGTCAGGGAACTTTGGGGCCAACGTCCTGACTTTC
TRBJ1-4 TRBV11-2 TRBD1 - 20 CASSPGTGGRGLATNEKLFF TGTGCCAGCAGCCCCGGGACAGGGGGCCGGGGGTTGGCAACTAATGAAAAACTGTTTTTT
TRBJ1-2 TRBV4-1 - few 14 CASSQGDILYGYTF TGCGCCAGCAGCCAAGGGGACATCCTTTATGGCTACACCTTC
TRBJ2-1 TRBV5-1 TRBD1 - 18 CASSLAGRGTGDIDEQFF TGCGCCAGCAGCTTGGCGGGCCGGGGGACAGGGGATATCGATGAGCAGTTCTTC
TRBJ2-1 TRBV12-3/TRBV12-4 TRBD2 - 14 CASTLSGTYNEQFF TGTGCCAGCACCCTGAGCGGGACCTACAATGAGCAGTTCTTC
TRBJ2-5 TRBV5-1 - few 14 CASSLQERGETQYF TGCGCCAGCAGCCTACAAGAGCGTGGAGAGACCCAGTACTTC
TRBJ2-1 TRBV11-2 - few 17 CASSPRAPGLSENEQFF TGTGCCAGCAGCCCCCGGGCTCCAGGGTTAAGTGAGAATGAGCAGTTCTTC
TRBJ2-1 TRBV24-1 - - 17 CATSEAVAGQPYNEQFF TGTGCCACCAGTGAAGCAGTCGCGGGACAGCCATACAATGAGCAGTTCTTC
TRBJ2-3 TRBV20-1 - - 13 CRAGEGPADTQYF TGCAGAGCCGGCGAGGGCCCGGCAGATACGCAGTATTTT
TRBJ2-5 TRBV24-1 TRBD1 few 15 CATSETGGYQETQYF TGTGCCACCAGTGAAACAGGGGGGTACCAAGAGACCCAGTACTTC
TRBJ1-2 TRBV12-3/TRBV12-4 - few 13 CASSGRNNYGYTF TGTGCCAGCAGTGGACGGAATAACTATGGCTACACCTTC